This entry is about one T cell receptor beta chain. The trim removed 5 bases at V and 10 bases at J, leaving 9 bases unmatched. The CDR3 extends over 15 amino acids. Germline V gene sequence: CDR1 SGHNT, CDR2 YENEEA. Original methodology: The authors estimated nucleated cell counts from reference gene primer amplification. Data came from immunoSEQ multiplex PCR; TCRdb stores just in-frame clones and leaves some out. From that table come the V and J calls and clone size; the DNA was used to work out D and trimming. The table includes around 180,000 clones, roughly 84% detected once. The sample belongs to a study of blood T cell repertoires in COVID-19.

Input material: peripheral blood. The TCR comes from a woman of 80 years or more with active or convalescent COVID-19. The chain recombines TRBV11-3 with TRBJ2-1, with 12 bases matching TRBD2. CDR3 region: CASSVTTSGSGEQFF. Written as DNA, the CDR3 is TGTGCCAGCAGCGTAACGACTAGCGGGAGCGGGGAGCAGTTCTTC. The whole variable domain, remainder taken from reference TRBV11-3 and TRBJ2-1, is EAGVVQSPRYKIIEKKQPVAFWCNPISGHNTLYWYLQNLGQGPELLIRYENEEAVDDSQLPKDRFSAERLKGVDSTLKIQPAELGDSAVYLCASSVTTSGSGEQFFGPGTRLTVL.